These 25 T cell receptor beta chains came from one sample sequenced in a study of TIL therapy for anti-PD-1-resistant metastatic lung cancer. Stated time point: pre-treatment sample, taken before nivolumab and TIL therapy. Pleural nodules or supraclavicular lymph nodes made up most of the excised metastases sampled. The immunoSEQ assay was v3. The table came from immunoSEQ multiplex PCR; TCRdb's copy has only in-frame clones and leaves some out. This table has more than 90,000 clones, around three fifths appearing once. Sequenced here: tumor tissue, sampled at baseline. The receptors were sampled from a person aged 25 to 79 with non-small cell lung cancer.

The J gene is TRBJ2-5, the V gene TRBV9, with 7 bases that match TRBD1. The V gene's germline CDR1 is SGDLS and CDR2 YYNGEE. CDR3 size: 15 residues. J gave up 1 base and V 1 base, and 4 bases lay outside the gene matches. The CDR3 DNA reads as TGTGCCAGCAGCGTATATGGGACAGCCCAAGAGACCCAGTACTTC. Translation gives CASSVYGTAQETQYF.

The chain couples TRBV5-1 to TRBJ2-6; D remains unclear. This CDR3 region has 14 residues. Deletions cut 4 bases from V and 1 base from J, with 6 bases between. Germline CDR1 SGHRS, CDR2 YFSETQ. CDR3 bases: TGCGCCAGCAGCACCGCTTCTGGGGCCAACGTCCTGACTTTC. This sequence encodes CASSTASGANVLTF.

V gene TRBV9 combines with J gene TRBJ2-5, with D uncertain. This CDR3 comprises 17 residues. From germline, CDR1 is SGDLS and CDR2 YYNGEE. Trimming pared 1 base from V and 5 bases from J, leaving 21 bases between. The CDR3 nucleotides are TGTGCCAGCAGCGTAAGCCCATCCGGCTTCCCGAGGGAGACCCAGTACTTC. Protein: CASSVSPSGFPRETQYF.

The CDR3 DNA is TGTGCCAGCAGTGAAGGTGCCGGGCCTCATTTT. Amino acids: CASSEGAGPHF. The chain recombines TRBV6-1 with TRBJ1-5; D is unclear. This CDR3 has 11 residues. Between the trimmed V and J ends, which lost 1 base and 16 bases, there was a span of 11 bases. Looked up from germline, CDR1 is MNHNS and CDR2 is SASEGT.

The chain has TRBV19 and TRBJ2-6; the match to TRBD1 covers 9 bases. With V trimmed by 9 bases and J by 4 bases, 10 bases remained unmatched. Germline V gene data show CDR1 as LNHDA and CDR2 as SQIVND (reference sequence). CDR3 size: 16 residues. In DNA, the CDR3 is TGTGCCAGAGGGGGACAGGGACATGACGGGGCCAACGTCCTGACTTTC. Translation: CARGGQGHDGANVLTF. The variable domain in full, with the rest retrieved from reference TRBV19 and TRBJ2-6, is DGGITQSPKYLFRKEGQNVTLSCEQNLNHDAMYWYRQDPGQGLRLIYYSQIVNDFQKGDIAEGYSVSREKKESFPLTVTSAQKNPTAFYLCARGGQGHDGANVLTFGAGSRLTVL.

The chain uses TRBV10-2 and TRBJ2-7; 8 bases are a match to TRBD1. Germline V gene data show CDR1 as WSHSY and CDR2 as SAAADI. The V gene end was trimmed by 5 bases and the J gene end by 6 bases; junction bases not matched to a gene: 6. The CDR3 extends over 13 amino acids. This CDR3 is CASSRQGSGEQYF. The CDR3 DNA sequence: TGCGCCAGCAGTCGACAGGGGTCAGGCGAGCAGTACTTC.

This clone was seen a few times. The chain links TRBV7-9 to TRBJ1-5; D is unresolved. Between the trimmed V and J ends, which lost 5 bases and 5 bases, there was a span of 7 bases. Germline V CDR1 and CDR2: SEHNR, FQNEAQ (reference sequence). The CDR3 has 12 residues. The CDR3 coding sequence is TGTGCCAGCAGCATCGGGGATCAGCCCCAGCATTTT. Its translation is CASSIGDQPQHF.

The rearrangement links TRBV4-2 to TRBJ2-1, with 10 bases that match TRBD2. V gave up 4 bases and J gave up 7 bases; unmatched junction bases: 10. The CDR3 extends over 16 amino acids. CDR1 and CDR2 (germline): LGHNA, YNFKEQ. This CDR3 is CASSLRTSGQTNEQFF. The CDR3 region has the DNA TGTGCCAGCAGCCTGAGGACTAGCGGCCAAACTAATGAGCAGTTCTTC.

A remark on this clone: Other DNA sequences from this sample encode an identical CDR3 as well. The rearrangement links TRBV12-3 or TRBV12-4 to TRBJ1-5; D is uncertain. The V end was cut by 0 bases, the J end by 4 bases, with 4 bases between. The CDR3 runs 13 residues. The CDR3: CASSLAENQPQHF. The CDR3 coding sequence is TGTGCCAGCAGTTTAGCGGAAAATCAGCCCCAGCATTTT.

This chain connects TRBV6-2 or TRBV6-3 to TRBJ2-7; D might be TRBD2 (6 bases). This CDR3 has 13 amino acids. Between the trimmed V and J ends, which lost 6 bases and 3 bases, there was a span of 12 bases. From germline, CDR1 is MNHEY and CDR2 SVGEGT. The CDR3 sequence is CASSLGTRYEQYF. The CDR3 nucleotides read TGTGCCAGCAGCCTAGGGACTCGCTACGAGCAGTACTTC.

The genes are TRBV29-1 and TRBJ2-7; 10 nucleotides agree with TRBD1. The germline CDR1 and CDR2 sequences are SQVTM and ANQGSEA. Losses at the gene ends were 5 bases for V and 2 bases for J; bases not matched to a gene: 9. The CDR3 runs 15 residues. The CDR3 DNA reads TGCAGCGTTAGGACCGGGACAGGGGCCACCTACGAGCAGTACTTC. The encoded protein is CSVRTGTGATYEQYF.

This clone was picked up one time. The gene calls are TRBV5-6 and TRBJ2-7; D call uncertain. This CDR3 region has 14 residues. Looked up from germline, CDR1 is SGHDT and CDR2 is YYEEEE. V lost 0 bases, J lost 1 base, and 8 bases lay in between. The CDR3 DNA reads as TGTGCCAGCAGCTTGGTAGGGCAGTCCTACGAGCAGTACTTC. This encodes CASSLVGQSYEQYF.

The genes are TRBV27 and TRBJ2-1; 8 bases fit TRBD2. This CDR3 comprises 14 residues. The V and J ends lost 3 bases and 9 bases, in that order; junction bases with no gene match: 7. Germline V CDR1 and CDR2: MNHEY, SMNVEV (reference sequence). The CDR3 spells CASSFRGLVIEQFF. CDR3 bases: TGTGCCAGCAGTTTTAGGGGACTAGTAATTGAGCAGTTCTTC.

J is TRBJ2-7 and V is TRBV27; perhaps TRBD2 as D (5 bases). Germline CDR1 is MNHEY and CDR2 is SMNVEV (reference sequence). The CDR3 consists of 15 residues. V lost 6 bases to trimming and J lost 9 bases, with 24 bases between them. In DNA form, the CDR3 reads TGTGCCAGCAGCCCAGCCGGACTGTACCTACGAGGGCAGTACTTC. Translating it yields CASSPAGLYLRGQYF.

The sample holds one count of this clone. The genes are TRBV6-5 and TRBJ2-2; 8 nucleotides line up with TRBD1. With V trimmed by 0 bases and J by 7 bases, 7 bases remained unmatched. The CDR3 loop spans 16 amino acids. Germline lookup yields CDR1 MNHEY and CDR2 SVGAGI. CDR3 bases: TGTGCCAGCAGTTACTCCCTGACAGGGGTTGGCGGGGAGCTGTTTTTT. Protein product: CASSYSLTGVGGELFF.

This clone was counted at least ten times. The chain uses TRBV3-1 (or the pseudogene TRBV3-2) and TRBJ1-3; D not certain. V was cut by 3 bases and J by 0 bases, with 15 bases left in between. The CDR3 is made up of 17 amino acids. Germline V CDR1 and CDR2: LGHDT, YNNKEL (reference sequence). CDR3 DNA: TGTGCCAGCAGCCACCCCCTGCAGAGTTACTCTGGAAACACCATATATTTT. It encodes CASSHPLQSYSGNTIYF.

The chain joins TRBV5-1 to TRBJ1-1, with D perhaps TRBD1 (5 bases). This CDR3 region has 14 residues. Trimming stripped 1 base from V and 5 bases from J, with 12 bases between. CDR1 is SGHRS, CDR2 YFSETQ, per germline. CDR3: CASSLTTRGTEAFF. The CDR3 nucleotides are TGCGCCAGCAGCTTGACTACTAGGGGTACTGAAGCTTTCTTT.

The chain recombines TRBV24-1 with TRBJ2-1; TRBD1 matches at 8 bases. The V segment lost 4 bases and the J segment 1 base; nucleotides outside the gene matches: 5. The CDR3 is 16 amino acids. Germline CDR1 and CDR2: KGHDR and SFDVKD. CDR3 region: CATSELDRASYNEQFF. Written as DNA, the CDR3 is TGTGCCACCAGTGAATTGGACAGGGCATCCTACAATGAGCAGTTCTTC.

This clone has more than one count but fewer than ten. The rearrangement links TRBV18 to TRBJ1-6; D is ambiguous. V was trimmed by 2 bases and J by 12 bases, leaving 11 bases between them. Per germline, CDR1 KGHSH and CDR2 LQKENI. The CDR3 loop spans 13 amino acids. The CDR3 loop reads CASSPGTDGPLHF. The DNA of the CDR3 is TGTGCCAGCTCACCAGGAACAGACGGACCCCTCCACTTT.

The chain's CDR3 is CASSQWGLANNEQFF. CDR3 DNA sequence: TGTGCCAGCAGCCAATGGGGACTAGCAAACAATGAGCAGTTCTTC. The J gene is TRBJ2-1, the V gene TRBV7-3; 9 bases align to TRBD2. J gave up 5 bases and V 5 bases, and 7 bases lay outside the gene matches. The length of the CDR3 is 15 residues. Germline V gives CDR1 SGHTA, CDR2 FQGTGA.

This clone was counted at least ten times. The chain couples TRBV5-3 to TRBJ1-6; D unresolved. TRBV5-3 is reported as an ORF; its role is uncertain. The germline V and J ends were trimmed by 4 bases and 5 bases, with 4 bases remaining between them. The CDR3 totals 12 residues. The CDR3 region has the DNA TGTGCCAGAAGCGGTAATAATTCACCCCTCCACTTT. Protein: CARSGNNSPLHF.

This clone was seen only a few times. The rearrangement uses TRBV7-8 and TRBJ1-6, with D possibly being TRBD1 (5 bases). The CDR3 is 16 amino acids. Germline loops: CDR1 SGHVS, CDR2 FQNEAQ. With 2 bases removed from V and 9 bases from J, the gap between germline ends came to 17 bases. CDR3 in amino acids: CASSLSDIGDGSPLHF. The CDR3 nucleotides are TGTGCCAGCAGCTTAAGTGACATCGGGGACGGTTCACCCCTCCACTTT.

V and J are TRBV7-9 and TRBJ2-2, with unresolved D. The CDR3 length is 14 residues. Deletions cut 3 bases from V and 1 base from J, with 6 bases between. Germline assignment: CDR1 SEHNR and CDR2 FQNEAQ (reference sequence). The CDR3 nucleotides are TGTGCCAGCAGCTTGTCCCAGAACACCGGGGAGCTGTTTTTT. Translation: CASSLSQNTGELFF.

Judged by abundance, this clone is medium-sized. The chain uses TRBV6-5 and TRBJ1-2, with D tentatively TRBD1 (5 bases). The V end lost 6 bases, the J end lost 4 bases, and 18 bases lay between the germline ends. The CDR3 has 15 residues. CDR1 is MNHEY, CDR2 SVGAGI, per germline. CDR3 residues: CASRNRDGVSYGYTF. The CDR3 nucleotides are TGTGCCAGCAGGAACCGGGACGGAGTATCCTATGGCTACACCTTC.

V usage is TRBV9 and J usage is TRBJ2-2; possibly TRBD1 for D (5 bases). Germline values: CDR1 SGDLS, CDR2 YYNGEE. The CDR3 length is 14 residues. With 5 bases removed from V and 0 bases from J, the gap between germline ends came to 8 bases. This chain's CDR3 is CASRRGTNTGELFF. The CDR3 coding sequence is TGTGCCAGCAGAAGGGGAACGAACACCGGGGAGCTGTTTTTT.